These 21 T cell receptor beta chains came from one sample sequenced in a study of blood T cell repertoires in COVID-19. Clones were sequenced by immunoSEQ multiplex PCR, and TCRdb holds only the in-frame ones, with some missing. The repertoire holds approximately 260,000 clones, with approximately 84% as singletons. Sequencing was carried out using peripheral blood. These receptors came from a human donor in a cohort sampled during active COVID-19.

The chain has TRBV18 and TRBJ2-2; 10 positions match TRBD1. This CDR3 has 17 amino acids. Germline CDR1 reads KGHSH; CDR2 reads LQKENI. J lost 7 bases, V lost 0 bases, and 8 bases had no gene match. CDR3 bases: TGTGCCAGCTCACCACCGGGACAGGGGATCTACGGCGGGGAGCTGTTTTTT. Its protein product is CASSPPGQGIYGGELFF.

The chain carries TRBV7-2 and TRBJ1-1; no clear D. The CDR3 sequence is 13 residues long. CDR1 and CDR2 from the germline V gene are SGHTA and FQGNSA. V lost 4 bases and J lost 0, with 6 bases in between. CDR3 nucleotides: TGTGCCAGCAGCTCCGGTATGAACACTGAAGCTTTCTTT. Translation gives CASSSGMNTEAFF.

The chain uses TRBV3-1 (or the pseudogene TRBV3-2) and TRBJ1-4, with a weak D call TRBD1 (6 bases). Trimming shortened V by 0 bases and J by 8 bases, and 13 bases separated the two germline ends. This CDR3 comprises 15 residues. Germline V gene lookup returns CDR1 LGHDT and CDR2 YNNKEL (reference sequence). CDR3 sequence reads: CASSQDMGAGEKLFF. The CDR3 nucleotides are TGTGCCAGCAGCCAAGATATGGGGGCAGGGGAAAAACTGTTTTTT.

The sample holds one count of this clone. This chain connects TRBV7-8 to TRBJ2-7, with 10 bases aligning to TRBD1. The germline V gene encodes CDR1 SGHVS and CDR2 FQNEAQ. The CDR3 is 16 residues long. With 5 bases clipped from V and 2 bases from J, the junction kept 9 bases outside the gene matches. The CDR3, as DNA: TGTGCCAGCAGCCGCCTAACGGGGACAGGGGCCTACGAGCAGTACTTC. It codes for CASSRLTGTGAYEQYF.

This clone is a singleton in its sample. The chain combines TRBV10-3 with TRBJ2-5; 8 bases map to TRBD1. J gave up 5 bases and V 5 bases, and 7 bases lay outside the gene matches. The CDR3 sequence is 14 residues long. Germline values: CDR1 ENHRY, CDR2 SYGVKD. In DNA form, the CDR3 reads TGTGCCATCAGTCCTGGACAGGGACAGGAGACCCAGTACTTC. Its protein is CAISPGQGQETQYF.

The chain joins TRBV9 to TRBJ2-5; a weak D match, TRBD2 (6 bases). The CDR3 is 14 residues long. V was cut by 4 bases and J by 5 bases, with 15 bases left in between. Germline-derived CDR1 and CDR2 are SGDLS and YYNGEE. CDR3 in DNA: TGTGCCAGCAGCACCGACGGGGGATGGGAGACCCAGTACTTC. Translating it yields CASSTDGGWETQYF.

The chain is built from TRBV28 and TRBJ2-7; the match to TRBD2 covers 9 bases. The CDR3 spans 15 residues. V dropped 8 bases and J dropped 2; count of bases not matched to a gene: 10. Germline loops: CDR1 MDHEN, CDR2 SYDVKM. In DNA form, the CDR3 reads TGTGCCAGCTCGCTAGCGGGATTAGTCACCTACGAGCAGTACTTC. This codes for CASSLAGLVTYEQYF.

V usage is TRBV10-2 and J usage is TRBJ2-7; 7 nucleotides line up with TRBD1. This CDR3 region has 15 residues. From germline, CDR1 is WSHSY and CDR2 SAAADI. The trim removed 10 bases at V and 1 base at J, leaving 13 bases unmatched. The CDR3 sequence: CATSSGQTISYEQYF. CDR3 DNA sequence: TGCGCCACCAGCTCGGGACAGACGATTTCCTACGAGCAGTACTTC.

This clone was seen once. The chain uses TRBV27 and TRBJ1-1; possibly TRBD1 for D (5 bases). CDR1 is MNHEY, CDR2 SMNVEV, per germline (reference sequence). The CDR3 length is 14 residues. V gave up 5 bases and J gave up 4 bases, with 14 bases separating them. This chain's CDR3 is CASSAWGGSTEAFF. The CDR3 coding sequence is TGTGCCAGCAGTGCATGGGGGGGGAGCACTGAAGCTTTCTTT.

The CDR3 bases are TGTGCCAGCAGTCGGGCGGGGTACTCCTACGAGCAGTACTTC. Amino acids: CASSRAGYSYEQYF. The genes are TRBV3-1 (or the pseudogene TRBV3-2) and TRBJ2-7, with D perhaps matching TRBD2 (6 bases). This CDR3 spans 14 amino acids. Trimming took off 6 bases at V and 0 bases at J, with 12 bases between the two ends. Germline CDR1 LGHDT, CDR2 YNNKEL (reference sequence).

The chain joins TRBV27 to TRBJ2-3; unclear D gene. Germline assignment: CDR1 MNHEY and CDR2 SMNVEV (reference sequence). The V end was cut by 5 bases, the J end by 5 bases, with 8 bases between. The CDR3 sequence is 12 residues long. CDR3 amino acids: CASSLLGDTQYF. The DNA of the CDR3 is TGTGCCAGCAGTCTCCTCGGAGATACGCAGTATTTT.

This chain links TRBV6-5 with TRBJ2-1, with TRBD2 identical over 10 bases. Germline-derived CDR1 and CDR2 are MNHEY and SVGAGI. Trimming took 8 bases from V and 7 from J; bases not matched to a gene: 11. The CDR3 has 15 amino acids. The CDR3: CASRHTGLAPNEQFF. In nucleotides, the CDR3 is TGTGCCAGCCGACACACGGGACTAGCGCCAAATGAGCAGTTCTTC.

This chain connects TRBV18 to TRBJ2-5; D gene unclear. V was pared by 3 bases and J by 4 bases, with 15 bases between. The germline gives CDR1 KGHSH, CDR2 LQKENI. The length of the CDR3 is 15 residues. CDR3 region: CASSPQPSIGETQYF. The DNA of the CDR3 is TGTGCCAGCTCACCTCAACCCTCAATCGGAGAGACCCAGTACTTC.

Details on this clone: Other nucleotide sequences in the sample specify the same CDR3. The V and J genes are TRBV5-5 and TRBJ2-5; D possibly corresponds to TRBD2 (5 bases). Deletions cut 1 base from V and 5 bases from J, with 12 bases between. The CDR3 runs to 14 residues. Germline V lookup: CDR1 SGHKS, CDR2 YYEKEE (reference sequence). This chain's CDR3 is CASSLPGSGETQYF. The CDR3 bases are TGTGCCAGCAGCTTGCCGGGGTCTGGGGAGACCCAGTACTTC.

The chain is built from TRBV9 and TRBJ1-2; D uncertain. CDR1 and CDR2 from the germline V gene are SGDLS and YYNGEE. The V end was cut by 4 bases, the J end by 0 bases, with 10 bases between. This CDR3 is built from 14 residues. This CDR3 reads CASSTDITNYGYTF. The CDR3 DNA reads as TGTGCCAGCAGCACTGACATAACTAACTATGGCTACACCTTC.

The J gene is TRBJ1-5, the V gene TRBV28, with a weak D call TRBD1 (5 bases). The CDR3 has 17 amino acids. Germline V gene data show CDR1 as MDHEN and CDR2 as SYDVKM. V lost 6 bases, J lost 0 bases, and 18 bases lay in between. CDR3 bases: TGTGCCAGCAGCTCCCCCCAGGGTCCAAATAGCAATCAGCCCCAGCATTTT. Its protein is CASSSPQGPNSNQPQHF.

The CDR3, as DNA: TGTGCCAGCAGTGTTACAGGGATGAACACTGAAGCTTTCTTT. This encodes CASSVTGMNTEAFF. This rearrangement joins TRBV2 to TRBJ1-1; tentatively, D is TRBD1 (6 bases). Trimming cost V 4 bases and J 0 bases, with 9 bases left between them. The length of the CDR3 is 14 residues. Per germline, CDR1 SNHLY and CDR2 FYNNEI.

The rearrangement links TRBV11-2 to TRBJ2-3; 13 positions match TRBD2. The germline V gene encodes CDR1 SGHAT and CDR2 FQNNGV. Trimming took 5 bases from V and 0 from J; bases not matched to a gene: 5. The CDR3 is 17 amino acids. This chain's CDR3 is CASSIGTSGASTDTQYF. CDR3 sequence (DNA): TGTGCCAGCAGCATTGGGACTAGCGGGGCCAGCACAGATACGCAGTATTTT.

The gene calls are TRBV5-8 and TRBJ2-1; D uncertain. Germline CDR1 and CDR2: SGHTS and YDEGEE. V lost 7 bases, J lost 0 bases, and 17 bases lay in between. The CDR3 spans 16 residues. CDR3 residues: CASPNSRVSSYNEQFF. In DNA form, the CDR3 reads TGTGCCAGCCCAAATAGTCGCGTAAGCTCCTACAATGAGCAGTTCTTC.

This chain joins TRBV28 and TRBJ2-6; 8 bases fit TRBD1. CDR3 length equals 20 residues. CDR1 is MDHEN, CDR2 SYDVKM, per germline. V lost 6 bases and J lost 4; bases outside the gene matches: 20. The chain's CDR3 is CASRTRTGFGVISGANVLTF. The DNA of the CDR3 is TGTGCCAGCAGGACCAGGACAGGGTTTGGGGTAATTTCGGGGGCCAACGTCCTGACTTTC.

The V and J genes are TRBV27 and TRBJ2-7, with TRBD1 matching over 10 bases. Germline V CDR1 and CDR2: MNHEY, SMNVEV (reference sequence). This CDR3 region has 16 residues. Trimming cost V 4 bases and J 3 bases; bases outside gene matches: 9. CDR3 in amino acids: CASSSQDRGDLYEQYF. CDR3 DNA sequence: TGTGCCAGCAGTTCGCAGGACAGGGGGGACCTCTACGAGCAGTACTTC.